A selection of T cell receptor beta chains follows, all from one sample in a study of memory CD4+ T cells and cytomegalovirus serostatus. The repertoire was sequenced with immunoSEQ multiplex PCR; TCRdb's copy has only in-frame clones and lacks some. The repertoire includes approximately 65,000 clones, 70% to 80% of them detected once, and 0.75% to 0.9% sits in the top ten. The sequenced sample was memory CD4+ T cells from blood. These receptors originate from an adult in good health and CMV-seronegative. CDR3s include the opening cysteine and the closing phenylalanine or tryptophan. Fields, in order: D gene, V gene, J gene, CDR3 protein. A D gene is named only where the DNA matches it firmly.

>.|TRBV7-2|TRBJ2-4
CASSSLPVIMGGGNIQYF
>.|TRBV20-1|TRBJ1-1
CSASLFLEAFF
>.|TRBV4-2|TRBJ2-7
CASSQDRQGLYEQYF
>.|TRBV15|TRBJ1-2
CATSRSDGRYYGYTF
>.|TRBV30|TRBJ2-2
CAWSLPTGNTGELFF
>.|TRBV2|TRBJ2-3
CASRAGKTATDTQYF
>TRBD1|TRBV11-2|TRBJ2-1
CASSPRTGYNEQFF
>.|TRBV10-3|TRBJ1-1
CATSYPTRGNTEAFF
>TRBD1|TRBV28|TRBJ1-2
CASTSLGGGFGYTF
>.|TRBV30|TRBJ2-5
CAWSLDSQETQYF
>.|TRBV5-1|TRBJ2-3
CASSQTLGVTDTQYF
>TRBD1|TRBV7-9|TRBJ1-3
CASSPAGQGNTIYF
>TRBD1|TRBV12-5|TRBJ2-7
CASGLIHRDRRTYEQYF
>TRBD1|TRBV7-2|TRBJ2-7
CASSYGTVSYEQYF
>TRBD2|TRBV5-6|TRBJ2-7
CASSFDIAGGSREQYF
>.|TRBV30|TRBJ1-2
CAWSNPGKGYTF
>TRBD2|TRBV5-1|TRBJ2-1
CASRYTSGGSYNEQFF
>.|TRBV4-2|TRBJ2-3
CASSQDPGPNTQYF
>.|TRBV7-2|TRBJ1-5
CASSFSGPTQNQPQHF
>.|TRBV6-1|TRBJ1-5
CASSEVEGQPQHF
>TRBD1|TRBV18|TRBJ1-5
CASSPFGQGGNQPQHF
>TRBD1|TRBV2|TRBJ1-1
CASSRQGYTEAFF
>.|TRBV29-1|TRBJ2-1
CSVELLGTPRANEQFF
>TRBD1|TRBV10-3|TRBJ2-3
CAISESKQGVGDTQYF
>TRBD2|TRBV9|TRBJ2-7
CASSVEASGYYEQYF
>TRBD1|TRBV27|TRBJ1-1
CASSPQQGKNTEAFF
>.|TRBV30|TRBJ1-6
CAWILPDSYNSPLHF
>.|TRBV19|TRBJ1-1
CASSTLGVNTEAFF
>TRBD2|TRBV6-5|TRBJ2-1
CASSYRLASYNEQFF
>TRBD1|TRBV5-4|TRBJ1-2
CASSHQDRGLKGYTF
>.|TRBV30|TRBJ2-4
CAWNIAKNIQYF
>TRBD1|TRBV29-1|TRBJ2-2
CSVMDRANTGELFF
>.|TRBV30|TRBJ2-7
CAWSRQVEQYF
>TRBD1|TRBV6-5|TRBJ2-5
CASSYSTGGAETQYF
>TRBD2|TRBV5-5|TRBJ2-1
CASSSTSGRAGEQFF
>TRBD2|TRBV4-1|TRBJ2-5
CASSPTGWSGGRQETQYF
>TRBD1|TRBV29-1|TRBJ1-1
CSVAKTGVGTEAFF
>.|TRBV7-3|TRBJ2-1
CASSSHPDRNEQFF
>.|TRBV6-1|TRBJ1-6
CASSEAGGWDSPLHF
>TRBD1|TRBV30|TRBJ1-6
CAFTGTGNSPLHF
>.|TRBV7-9|TRBJ1-4
CASSLGGGNEKLFF
>.|TRBV7-8|TRBJ1-2
CASSLASALSVGYTF
>.|TRBV11-1|TRBJ2-5
CASSLGGQGTETQYF
>.|TRBV28|TRBJ2-2
CASSSTKAGELFF
>.|TRBV11-2|TRBJ1-3
CASSISLDSGNTIYF
>TRBD2|TRBV19|TRBJ2-7
CASSIVIAGYEQYF
>TRBD2|TRBV6-1|TRBJ2-3
CASSGGAGRSTDTQYF
>.|TRBV7-6|TRBJ1-3
CASSLDLYSGNTIYF
>TRBD1|TRBV28|TRBJ1-4
CASSYRTGSQEKLFF
>TRBD1|TRBV19|TRBJ2-2
CASSIPQGSNTGELFF
>.|TRBV7-9|TRBJ1-5
CASSLMRGQPQHF
>TRBD1|TRBV25-1|TRBJ2-7
CASSQRQGASYEQYF
>TRBD1|TRBV15|TRBJ1-5
CATSSRDRGPQPQHF
>.|TRBV10-1|TRBJ2-3
CASSEEGLTDTQYF
>TRBD1|TRBV5-1|TRBJ1-1
CASSLLLTGGNTEAFF
>.|TRBV11-1|TRBJ2-6
CASSLVTGSGANVLTF
>.|TRBV9|TRBJ1-3
CASSVADNTIYF
>.|TRBV18|TRBJ1-2
CASSPLVPAGTLNNYGYTF
>.|TRBV6-6|TRBJ1-5
CASSLYEAPQHF